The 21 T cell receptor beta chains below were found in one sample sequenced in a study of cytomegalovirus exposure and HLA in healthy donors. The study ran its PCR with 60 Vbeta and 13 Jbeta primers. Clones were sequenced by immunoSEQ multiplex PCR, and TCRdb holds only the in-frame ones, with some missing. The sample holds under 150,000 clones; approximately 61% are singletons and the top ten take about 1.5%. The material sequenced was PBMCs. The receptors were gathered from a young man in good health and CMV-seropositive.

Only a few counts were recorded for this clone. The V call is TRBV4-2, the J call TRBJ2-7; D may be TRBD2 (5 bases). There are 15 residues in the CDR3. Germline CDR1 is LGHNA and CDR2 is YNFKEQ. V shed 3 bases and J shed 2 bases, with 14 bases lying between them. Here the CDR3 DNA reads TGTGCCAGCAGCCAGAGGACTGGAGATACCTACGAGCAGTACTTC. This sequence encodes CASSQRTGDTYEQYF.

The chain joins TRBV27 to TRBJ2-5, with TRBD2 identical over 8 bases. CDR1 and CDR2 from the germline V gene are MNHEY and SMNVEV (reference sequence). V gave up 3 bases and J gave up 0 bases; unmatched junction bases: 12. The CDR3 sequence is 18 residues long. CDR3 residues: CASSFAVTSGRYQETQYF. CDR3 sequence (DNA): TGTGCCAGCAGTTTCGCGGTGACCAGCGGGAGATACCAAGAGACCCAGTACTTC.

CDR3 bases: TGTGCCAGCAGTATGCGCTACTCAGGTACGCAGTATTTT. Protein product: CASSMRYSGTQYF. V usage is TRBV27 and J usage is TRBJ2-3, with D unresolved. The CDR3 loop spans 13 amino acids. V was clipped by 5 bases and J by 8 bases, with 14 bases between them. The V gene's germline CDR1 is MNHEY and CDR2 SMNVEV (reference sequence).

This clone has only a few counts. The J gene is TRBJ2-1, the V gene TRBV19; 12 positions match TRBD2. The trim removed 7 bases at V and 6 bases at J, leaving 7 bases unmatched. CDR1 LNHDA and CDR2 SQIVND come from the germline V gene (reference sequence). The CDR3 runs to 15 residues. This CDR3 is CASTRLAGVVNEQFF. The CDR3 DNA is TGTGCCAGTACCCGACTAGCGGGAGTTGTCAATGAGCAGTTCTTC.

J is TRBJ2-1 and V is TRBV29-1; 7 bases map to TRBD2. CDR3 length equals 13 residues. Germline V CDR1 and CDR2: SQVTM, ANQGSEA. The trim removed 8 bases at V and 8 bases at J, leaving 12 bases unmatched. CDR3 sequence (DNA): TGCAGCTCCCGGGACTACCCCTTGGATGAGCAGTTCTTC. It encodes CSSRDYPLDEQFF.

The CDR3 sequence is CASSSGTGGYNEQFF. The CDR3 DNA sequence: TGTGCCAGCAGCTCGGGAACAGGGGGGTACAATGAGCAGTTCTTC. This chain links TRBV7-3 with TRBJ2-1; 8 bases are shared with TRBD1. V gave up 4 bases and J gave up 4 bases; unmatched junction bases: 6. CDR1 is SGHTA and CDR2 is FQGTGA in the germline V gene. The CDR3 covers 15 residues.

As DNA, the CDR3 is TGCGCCAGCAGCCAAGGCGGGACAGTCAACTCCTACGAGCAGTACTTC. Amino acid sequence: CASSQGGTVNSYEQYF. The V call is TRBV4-1, the J call TRBJ2-5, with D maybe TRBD1 (7 bases). The J call may be faulty, since TRBJ2-7 better matches the DNA end. The CDR3 consists of 16 residues. Germline V gives CDR1 MGHRA, CDR2 YSYEKL.

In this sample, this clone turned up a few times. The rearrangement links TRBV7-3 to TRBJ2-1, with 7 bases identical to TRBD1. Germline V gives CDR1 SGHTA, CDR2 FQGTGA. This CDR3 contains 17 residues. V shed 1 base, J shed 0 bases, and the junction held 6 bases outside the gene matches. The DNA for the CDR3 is TGTGCCAGCAGCTTAAGGACAGGTTCGAGCTCCTACAATGAGCAGTTCTTC. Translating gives CASSLRTGSSSYNEQFF.

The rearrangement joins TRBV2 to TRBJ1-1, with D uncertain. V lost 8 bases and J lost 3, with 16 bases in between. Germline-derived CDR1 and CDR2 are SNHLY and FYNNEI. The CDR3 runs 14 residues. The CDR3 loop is CASGPRERYTEAFF. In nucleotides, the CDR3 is TGTGCCAGCGGACCCCGGGAGAGGTACACTGAAGCTTTCTTT.

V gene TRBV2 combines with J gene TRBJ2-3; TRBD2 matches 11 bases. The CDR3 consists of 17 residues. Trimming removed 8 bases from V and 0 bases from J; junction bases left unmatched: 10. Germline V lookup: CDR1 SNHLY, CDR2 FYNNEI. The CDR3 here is CASPGLAERASTDTQYF. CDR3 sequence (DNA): TGTGCCAGCCCGGGACTAGCGGAACGTGCTAGCACAGATACGCAGTATTTT.

The CDR3 is CASSKGTSGANNEQFF. CDR3 nucleotides: TGTGCCAGCAGCAAAGGGACTAGCGGGGCAAACAATGAGCAGTTCTTC. The rearrangement uses TRBV21-1 and TRBJ2-1; TRBD2 was called by the table and not checked on the DNA. TRBV21-1 is listed as a pseudogene. This CDR3 is built from 16 residues.

CDR3 protein: CASSRDRGYQPQHF. Here the CDR3 DNA reads TGTGCCAGCAGCCGGGACAGGGGGTATCAGCCCCAGCATTTT. This chain uses TRBV7-9 with TRBJ1-5; 11 bases are shared with TRBD1. This CDR3 region has 14 residues. The germline gives CDR1 SEHNR, CDR2 FQNEAQ (reference sequence). The V and J ends lost 5 bases and 5 bases, in that order; junction bases with no gene match: 2.

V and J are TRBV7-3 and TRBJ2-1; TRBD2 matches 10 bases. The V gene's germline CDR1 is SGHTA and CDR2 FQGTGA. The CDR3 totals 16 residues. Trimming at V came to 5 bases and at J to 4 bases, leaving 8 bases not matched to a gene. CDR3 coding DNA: TGTGCCAGCAGCACCCTAGCGGGGGCCCTATACAATGAGCAGTTCTTC. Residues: CASSTLAGALYNEQFF.

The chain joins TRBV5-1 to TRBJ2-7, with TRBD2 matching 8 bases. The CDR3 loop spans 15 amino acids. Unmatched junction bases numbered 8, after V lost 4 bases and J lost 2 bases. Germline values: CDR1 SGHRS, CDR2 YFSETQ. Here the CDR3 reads CASSLLTSATYEQYF. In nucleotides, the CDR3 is TGCGCCAGCAGCCTATTGACTAGCGCTACCTACGAGCAGTACTTC.

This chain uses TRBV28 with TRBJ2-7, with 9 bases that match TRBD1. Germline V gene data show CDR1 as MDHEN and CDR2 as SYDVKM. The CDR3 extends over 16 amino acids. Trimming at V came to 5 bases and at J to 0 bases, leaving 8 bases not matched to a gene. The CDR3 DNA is TGTGCCAGCAGTCTACTGACAGGGGGACCCTCCTACGAGCAGTACTTC. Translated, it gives CASSLLTGGPSYEQYF.

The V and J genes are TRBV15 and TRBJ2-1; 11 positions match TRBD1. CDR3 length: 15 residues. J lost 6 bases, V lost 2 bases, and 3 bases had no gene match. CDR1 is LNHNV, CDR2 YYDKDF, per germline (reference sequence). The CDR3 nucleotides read TGTGCCACCAGCAGACGGACAGGGGGCTTCAATGAGCAGTTCTTC. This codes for CATSRRTGGFNEQFF.

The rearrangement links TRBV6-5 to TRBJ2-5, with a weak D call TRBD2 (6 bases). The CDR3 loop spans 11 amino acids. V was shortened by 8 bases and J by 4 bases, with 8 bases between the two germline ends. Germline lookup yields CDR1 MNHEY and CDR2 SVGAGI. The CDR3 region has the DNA TGTGCCAGCCAGGGACTAGAGACCCAGTACTTC. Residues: CASQGLETQYF.

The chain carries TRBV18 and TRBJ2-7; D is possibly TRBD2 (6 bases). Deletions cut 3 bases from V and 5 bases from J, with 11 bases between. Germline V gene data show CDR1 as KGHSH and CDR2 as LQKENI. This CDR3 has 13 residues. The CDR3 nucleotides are TGTGCCAGCTCACCGGGGAGGAATAACGAGCAGTACTTC. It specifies CASSPGRNNEQYF.

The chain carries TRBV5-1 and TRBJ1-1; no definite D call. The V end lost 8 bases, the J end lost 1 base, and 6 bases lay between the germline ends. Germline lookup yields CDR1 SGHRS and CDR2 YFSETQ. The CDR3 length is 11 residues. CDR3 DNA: TGCGCCAGTCGAGCGAACACTGAAGCTTTCTTT. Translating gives CASRANTEAFF. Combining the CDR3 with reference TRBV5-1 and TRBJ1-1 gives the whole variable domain KAGVTQTPRYLIKTRGQQVTLSCSPISGHRSVSWYQQTPGQGLQFLFEYFSETQRNKGNFPGRFSGRQFSNSRSEMNVSTLELGDSALYLCASRANTEAFFGQGTRLTVV.

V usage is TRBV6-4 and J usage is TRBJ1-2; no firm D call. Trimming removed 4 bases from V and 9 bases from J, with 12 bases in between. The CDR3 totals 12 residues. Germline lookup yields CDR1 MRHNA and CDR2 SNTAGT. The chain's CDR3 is CASSGQVGSYTF. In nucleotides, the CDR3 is TGTGCCAGCAGTGGACAAGTCGGGAGCTACACCTTC.

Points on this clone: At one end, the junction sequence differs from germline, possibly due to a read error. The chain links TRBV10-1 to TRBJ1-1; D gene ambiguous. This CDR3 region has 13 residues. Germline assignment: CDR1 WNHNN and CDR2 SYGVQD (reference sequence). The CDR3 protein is CASSEMVNIEAFF. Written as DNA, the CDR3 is TGCGCCAGCAGTGAGATGGTGAACATTGAAGCTTTCTTT.